These 6 T cell receptor beta chains originate from one sample sequenced in a study of cytomegalovirus exposure and HLA in healthy donors. Primers for the PCR totalled 60 Vbeta and 13 Jbeta. The assay was immunoSEQ multiplex PCR, and TCRdb's table has in-frame clones only and misses some. This sample has approximately 72,000 clones, with around 79% found just once. Sequenced material: PBMCs. These receptors came from a male donor in good health and CMV-seropositive.

The chain links TRBV10-3 to TRBJ2-5; a possible D gene is TRBD2 (6 bases). V shed 4 bases and J shed 2 bases, with 8 bases lying between them. The CDR3 has 13 amino acids. Germline CDR1 is ENHRY and CDR2 is SYGVKD. The chain's CDR3 is CAISGRGQETQYF. The CDR3 DNA reads as TGTGCCATCAGTGGACGGGGGCAAGAGACCCAGTACTTC.

V gene TRBV6-1 combines with J gene TRBJ2-4, with 10 positions matching TRBD1. CDR3 length: 15 amino acids. V dropped 1 base and J dropped 7; count of bases not matched to a gene: 4. Germline values: CDR1 MNHNS, CDR2 SASEGT. The CDR3 nucleotides are TGTGCCAGCAGTGAAGAGGGACAGGGGTTTAACATTCAGTACTTC. Residues: CASSEEGQGFNIQYF.

V and J are TRBV27 and TRBJ1-2, with TRBD1 matching over 8 bases. V shed 5 bases and J 8 bases; nucleotides not matched to a gene: 10. Germline CDR1 and CDR2: MNHEY and SMNVEV (reference sequence). The CDR3 extends over 14 amino acids. The CDR3 region is CASSHQGAPIGYTF. In DNA, the CDR3 is TGTGCCAGCAGTCACCAGGGGGCCCCGATAGGCTACACCTTC.

The chain has TRBV7-2 and TRBJ1-3, with D uncertain. The germline gives CDR1 SGHTA, CDR2 FQGNSA. This CDR3 has 15 residues. V shed 1 base and J shed 2 bases, with 9 bases lying between them. The CDR3 region has the DNA TGTGCCAGCAGCTTAGATCACAGCCCTGGAAACACCATATATTTT. Encoded protein: CASSLDHSPGNTIYF.

This chain links TRBV7-3 with TRBJ2-1; 9 bases match TRBD2. The CDR3 has 15 residues. V was pared by 2 bases and J by 7 bases, with 6 bases of the junction left unmatched. CDR1 and CDR2 (germline): SGHTA, FQGTGA. Here the CDR3 reads CASSLAGGQVNEQFF. CDR3 coding DNA: TGTGCCAGCAGCTTAGCGGGGGGGCAGGTAAATGAGCAGTTCTTC.

The chain couples TRBV27 to TRBJ2-2, with TRBD1 matching 8 bases. Germline assignment: CDR1 MNHEY and CDR2 SMNVEV (reference sequence). The CDR3 totals 16 residues. The trim removed 5 bases at V and 5 bases at J, leaving 10 bases unmatched. DNA for the CDR3: TGTGCCAGCAGTGAGACAGGGGACACATTTACCGGGGAGCTGTTTTTT. Its translation is CASSETGDTFTGELFF.